Included here is one T cell receptor (beta chain) sequence, with context. A single record per CDR3 protein comes from TCRdb applying MiXCR to the RT-PCR reads. The data contain 920,000 or so distinct CDR3 sequences, more than 15% of them singletons. The CDR3 runs 16 residues. Germline V lookup: CDR1 MGHRA, CDR2 YSYEKL. V was pared by 10 bases and J by 2 bases, with 21 bases between. The data stem from a study of patients and donors after allogeneic stem cell transplantation. Material: blood, either unsorted or a sorted T cell fraction (not recorded which). This clonotype originated in a human donor who was either an allogeneic HSCT recipient or a stem cell or donor lymphocyte infusion donor (not recorded which). It is not recorded whose cells these are; they may come from a transplant donor. The chain is built from TRBV4-1 and TRBJ1-3, with D possibly matching TRBD1 (5 bases). CDR3 sequence reads: CATSPLGRIPGNTIYF. CDR3 DNA: TGCGCCACCTCCCCCCTGGGGCGGATACCTGGAAACACCATATATTTT.